This T cell receptor (beta chain) was profiled in a study of monozygotic twins with inflammatory bowel disease (dated by TCRdb to between 2019 and 2020). Regarding the study in general: In total, roughly 28 monozygotic twin pairs made up the full study: 19 Danish pairs, all IBD-discordant, plus nine German pairs, of which four were IBD-concordant and five were IBD-discordant. The search for disease-associated traits relied mainly on comparing IBD patients with their genetically identical healthy co-twins within discordant pairs. Each individual had, on average, about 151 000 unique TCRalpha sequences and 181 000 unique TCRbeta sequences available for analysis. Broad study findings and their caveats: No single strong signal or clonotype linked to IBD turned up in the results, so the idea that one exists was not supported. Compared with healthy twins, IBD patients had fewer clonotypes in common with other individuals, a difference most pronounced in patients showing signs of disease activity. Differing immunosuppressive treatments among patients may have added background noise and inter-individual variability to the repertoires. The analysis was unable to tell different T cell subtypes apart. Repertoire similarity did not differ between concordant and discordant twins, possibly due to limited statistical power. A decrease in TCRbeta repertoire diversity, as measured by inverse Simpson index, was observed in IBD patients compared with their healthy co-twins.

In regard to this clonotype: Its antigen specificity is not known.

Counted from cysteine to phenylalanine, this CDR3 has 16 amino acids. The nucleotide record is missing. The germline V gene encodes CDR1 SGDLS and CDR2 YYNGEE. A roughly 2.4 ml peripheral blood sample was drawn into PAXgene tubes per donor and stored at -80°C. Without any T cell sorting, total RNA was extracted from whole blood using the PAXgene blood miRNA kit on an automated QIAcube. Peripheral blood from monozygotic twin pairs concordant or discordant for inflammatory bowel disease was subjected to deep TCRalpha and TCRbeta repertoire profiling with unique molecular barcoding. Smoking habits were recorded for all twin pairs, with individuals classified as current, former or never smokers. The library was prepared using 5' RACE. The input for every TCR library was 3,500 to 4,000 ng of total RNA. For each sample, cDNA was synthesized in eight separate reactions using SMARTScribe reverse transcriptase. During cDNA synthesis, template switching was used to introduce unique molecular identifiers that contained a 6-nucleotide sample barcode. TCRalpha and TCRbeta cDNA was amplified by two nested PCRs of roughly 15 and 9 cycles, with bead purification after each PCR. Before amplification, cDNA was treated with uracil DNA-glycosylase and purified using the QIAquick PCR purification kit. The second PCR added Illumina TruSeq-compatible adapters along with sample-specific barcodes. TapeStation and Qubit were used to check library quality and concentration, and roughly 5 ng of each library went into the pool. The pooled libraries were sequenced with 2 x 100 bp reads and custom sequencing primers on an Illumina HiSeq2500 single-index Rapid Run. As for how the authors treated the data: PCR and sequencing errors were corrected by UMI-based consensus assembly using MiGEC version 1.2.6. V(D)J alignment, clonotype assembly and CDR3 extraction were performed with MiXCR version 2.1.1. To normalise gene usage, clonotype sharing and MAIT/NKT TCR abundance, the analysis used the top 1000, 10 000 and 20 000 clonotypes per sample. After downsampling to 27 000 UMIs, diversity was calculated as the inverse Simpson index using the vegan R package. Paired Mann-Whitney U tests were applied to discordant twin pairs, with Benjamini-Hochberg correction for multiple testing. The reads went through TCRdb reprocessing, and each CDR3 protein sequence gets one entry with no DNA. The V and J calls reflect TCRdb's pipeline rather than the authors' work. The sample table records approximately 100,000 distinct CDR3 sequences. Jointly, the top ten make up 1.5% to 2% of the sample.

The sequenced sample was blood. The clonotype comes from a human donor with ulcerative colitis or Crohn's disease, or a healthy co-twin of an affected twin (not recorded which). This receptor chain uses TRBV9 and TRBJ2-3. CDR3 region: CASSVGAVASTDTQYF.